This T cell receptor (beta chain) is drawn from a study of metastatic and nonmetastatic thyroid tumors. Across the study: It was across blood and tumor or nodule tissue from malignant and benign thyroid patients that repertoires were compared. Points from the study as a whole: Relative to benign nodules, malignant thyroid tumors were reportedly characterized by significantly elevated TCR beta diversity in blood and tumor.

Every patient underwent thyroid surgery untreated. Study processing details: The distant-metastasis classifier for papillary thyroid cancer was built from CDR3 differences across clinicopathological groups. TCRdb re-clonotyped the PCR reads via MiXCR. These V and J calls originate from TCRdb's pipeline instead of the authors' own analysis. The table lists 30,000 to 50,000 clones, approximately 20% of them singletons. This clone was seen repeatedly, ten times or more. What it recognizes is unknown. The source material was tumor tissue. The sequence came from a female donor with papillary thyroid cancer or a benign thyroid nodule (not recorded which). Some clones in this sample may be carry-over from other donors' samples.

Written as DNA, the CDR3 is TGTGCCAGCAGCCATGACAGGGCGGGTCAGCCCCAGCATTTT. This sequence encodes CASSHDRAGQPQHF. This rearrangement joins TRBV7-9 to TRBJ1-5; 7 nucleotides line up with TRBD1. CDR3 length: 14 residues. The germline V gene has CDR1 SEHNR and CDR2 FQNEAQ (reference sequence). Unmatched junction bases numbered 7, after V lost 5 bases and J lost 6 bases.